This is a list of T cell receptor beta chains from one sample in a study of CD8 T cells in ankylosing spondylitis. TCRdb redid the calling of the 5' RACE reads with MiXCR, one entry per CDR3 protein. The table shows tens of thousands of distinct CDR3 sequences, with about 5.7% occurring only once. The material sequenced was blood, either unsorted or a sorted T cell fraction (not recorded which). Receptors were obtained from a male donor with ankylosing spondylitis or in good health (not recorded which). Each CDR3 is given with its conserved first and last residue. D genes are given only for firm matches. Rows give clone size only sometimes, using once, few, many, or a class for an expanded clone.

v_gene: TRBV6-5
d_gene: NA
abundance: many
j_gene: TRBJ2-2
CDR3aa: CASSYSLGPPNTGELFF
CDR3nt: TGTGCCAGCAGTTACTCCCTCGGGCCGCCAAACACCGGGGAGCTGTTTTTT

v_gene: TRBV5-1
d_gene: NA
abundance: many
j_gene: TRBJ1-1
CDR3aa: CASRRWNTEAFF
CDR3nt: TGCGCCAGCAGGAGGTGGAACACTGAAGCTTTCTTT

v_gene: TRBV12-3/TRBV12-4
d_gene: TRBD1
abundance: many
j_gene: TRBJ2-3
CDR3aa: CASSPGGQGQYF
CDR3nt: TGTGCCAGCAGTCCAGGGGGACAAGGGCAGTATTTT

v_gene: TRBV28
d_gene: TRBD1
abundance: many
j_gene: TRBJ2-3
CDR3aa: CASSLRSGGALADTQYF
CDR3nt: TGTGCCAGCAGTTTACGATCAGGGGGTGCCCTAGCAGATACGCAGTATTTT

v_gene: TRBV29-1
d_gene: TRBD2
abundance: many
j_gene: TRBJ2-2
CDR3aa: CSALQGLAGVTNTGELFF
CDR3nt: TGCAGCGCCCTCCAAGGACTAGCGGGGGTCACGAACACCGGGGAGCTGTTTTTT

v_gene: TRBV20-1
d_gene: NA
abundance: NA
j_gene: TRBJ1-6
CDR3aa: CSARPALGETPLHF
CDR3nt: TGCAGTGCTAGACCCGCGCTAGGGGAGACACCCCTCCACTTT

v_gene: TRBV10-3
d_gene: TRBD2
abundance: many
j_gene: TRBJ2-7
CDR3aa: CAISAITSGVSYEQYF
CDR3nt: TGTGCCATCAGTGCCATTACTAGCGGGGTCTCCTACGAGCAGTACTTC

v_gene: TRBV6-2/TRBV6-3
d_gene: TRBD1
abundance: many
j_gene: TRBJ2-2
CDR3aa: CASSKTPGQGTGELFF
CDR3nt: TGTGCCAGCAGTAAAACACCGGGACAGGGGACCGGGGAGCTGTTTTTT

v_gene: TRBV5-1
d_gene: NA
abundance: few
j_gene: TRBJ2-7
CDR3aa: CASSRTGTGYEQYF
CDR3nt: TGCGCCAGCAGCCGAACGGGAACAGGCTACGAGCAGTACTTC

v_gene: TRBV20-1
d_gene: NA
abundance: many
j_gene: TRBJ2-5
CDR3aa: CSASRGGGQETQYF
CDR3nt: TGCAGTGCTAGTCGAGGGGGGGGCCAAGAGACCCAGTACTTC

v_gene: TRBV12-3/TRBV12-4
d_gene: NA
abundance: many
j_gene: TRBJ2-2
CDR3aa: CASSWGNTGELFF
CDR3nt: TGTGCCAGCAGTTGGGGGAACACCGGGGAGCTGTTTTTT

v_gene: TRBV14
d_gene: NA
abundance: many
j_gene: TRBJ2-3
CDR3aa: CASSQDFSRSDTQYF
CDR3nt: TGTGCCAGCAGCCAAGACTTCTCCCGCTCCGATACGCAGTATTTT

v_gene: TRBV5-1
d_gene: NA
abundance: many
j_gene: TRBJ2-7
CDR3aa: CASSLGDKYHEQYF
CDR3nt: TGCGCCAGCAGCTTGGGGGACAAGTACCACGAGCAGTACTTC

v_gene: TRBV3-1
d_gene: NA
abundance: many
j_gene: TRBJ2-2
CDR3aa: CASRSGGELFF
CDR3nt: TGTGCCAGCAGGTCGGGCGGGGAGCTGTTTTTT

v_gene: TRBV20-1
d_gene: NA
abundance: many
j_gene: TRBJ1-1
CDR3aa: CSARDRVGTEAFF
CDR3nt: TGCAGTGCTAGAGACAGGGTGGGAACTGAAGCTTTCTTT

v_gene: TRBV20-1
d_gene: NA
abundance: many
j_gene: TRBJ2-5
CDR3aa: CSARLPAAMAETQYF
CDR3nt: TGCAGTGCTAGACTTCCAGCGGCGATGGCAGAGACCCAGTACTTC

v_gene: TRBV27
d_gene: TRBD1
abundance: many
j_gene: TRBJ1-2
CDR3aa: CASREQGVGGYTF
CDR3nt: TGTGCCAGCAGAGAACAGGGGGTCGGTGGCTACACCTTC

v_gene: TRBV4-3
d_gene: NA
abundance: many
j_gene: TRBJ1-4
CDR3aa: CASSQDIGRHELEKLFF
CDR3nt: TGCGCCAGCAGCCAAGATATAGGGAGACATGAGTTGGAAAAACTGTTTTTT

v_gene: TRBV20-1
d_gene: TRBD1
abundance: many
j_gene: TRBJ2-2
CDR3aa: CSVFKGAGGELFF
CDR3nt: TGCAGTGTCTTTAAGGGGGCTGGCGGGGAGCTGTTTTTT

v_gene: TRBV5-1
d_gene: NA
abundance: many
j_gene: TRBJ1-1
CDR3aa: CASSSREGTEAFF
CDR3nt: TGCGCCAGCAGCTCCCGGGAGGGCACTGAAGCTTTCTTT